Listed here are 22 T cell receptor beta chains from one sample, sequenced in a study of blood T cell repertoires in COVID-19. The table came from immunoSEQ multiplex PCR; TCRdb's copy has only in-frame clones and leaves some out. The repertoire includes over 250,000 clones, about 87% of them detected once, and more than 8.5% sits in the top ten. Sequenced: PBMCs or T cells enriched from blood (not recorded which). The receptors were gathered from a woman aged 18-30 years who had recovered from COVID-19.

This rearrangement joins TRBV28 to TRBJ2-7, with D tentatively TRBD2 (6 bases). Trimming removed 4 bases at V and 2 bases at J, with 21 bases between. CDR3 length: 17 residues. CDR1 MDHEN and CDR2 SYDVKM come from the germline V gene. CDR3 nucleotide sequence: TGTGCCAGCAGTTCCGGACCTTGGGACTTCAATACCTACGAGCAGTACTTC. It translates to CASSSGPWDFNTYEQYF.

The CDR3 here is CSVGTGGGETQYF. The CDR3 DNA reads as TGCAGCGTCGGAACAGGGGGCGGGGAGACCCAGTACTTC. This chain links TRBV29-1 with TRBJ2-5; 9 nucleotides line up with TRBD1. Trimming cost V 6 bases and J 5 bases; bases outside gene matches: 7. Germline loops: CDR1 SQVTM, CDR2 ANQGSEA. This CDR3 comprises 13 residues.

This chain uses TRBV9 with TRBJ1-1, with a possible D match to TRBD1 (6 bases). V was shortened by 2 bases and J by 5 bases, with 16 bases between the two germline ends. The CDR3 has 15 residues. Germline V gene data show CDR1 as SGDLS and CDR2 as YYNGEE. The CDR3 sequence is CASSVDTGMVTEAFF. DNA of the CDR3: TGTGCCAGCAGCGTCGACACAGGGATGGTAACTGAAGCTTTCTTT.

V usage is TRBV7-6 and J usage is TRBJ2-2; 9 bases are shared with TRBD1. The germline V gene encodes CDR1 SGHVS and CDR2 FNYEAQ. V was pared by 5 bases and J by 6 bases, with 10 bases of the junction left unmatched. The length of the CDR3 is 16 residues. CDR3 loop: CASSEPGQGIPGELFF. DNA for the CDR3: TGTGCCAGCAGCGAACCGGGACAGGGAATTCCCGGGGAGCTGTTTTTT. The full variable domain, with the rest looked up from reference TRBV7-6 and TRBJ2-2, is GAGVSQSPRYKVTKRGQDVALRCDPISGHVSLYWYRQALGQGPEFLTYFNYEAQQDKSGLPNDRFSAERPEGSISTLTIQRTEQRDSAMYRCASSEPGQGIPGELFFGEGSRLTVL.

V gene TRBV19 combines with J gene TRBJ2-2, with D possibly being TRBD1 (5 bases). Germline V lookup: CDR1 LNHDA, CDR2 SQIVND (reference sequence). Trimming took off 7 bases at V and 6 bases at J, with 21 bases between the two ends. The CDR3 runs to 16 residues. The CDR3, as DNA: TGTGCCAGTAATGTGGGGTGGGGCGCTAATGCCGGGGAGCTGTTTTTT. Translation: CASNVGWGANAGELFF.

The chain couples TRBV3-1 (or the pseudogene TRBV3-2) to TRBJ2-7; 9 bases are shared with TRBD1. The CDR3 is 14 residues long. Germline V gene data show CDR1 as LGHDT and CDR2 as YNNKEL (reference sequence). The J segment lost 3 bases and the V segment lost 3 bases, leaving 3 bases of the junction unmatched. In DNA, the CDR3 is TGTGCCAGCAGCCAGGAGGGACAGGGCTACGAGCAGTACTTC. This encodes CASSQEGQGYEQYF.

The V gene is TRBV6-6, the J gene TRBJ2-7, with 8 bases aligning to TRBD1. The ends lost 6 bases at V and 4 bases at J; junction bases unmatched: 8. Looked up from germline, CDR1 is MNHNY and CDR2 is SVGAGI (reference sequence). This CDR3 region has 14 residues. This CDR3 reads CASSPQGAGYEQYF. In DNA, the CDR3 is TGTGCCAGCAGCCCTCAGGGGGCGGGATACGAGCAGTACTTC.

This chain connects TRBV4-3 to TRBJ1-6, with a weak D call TRBD1 (6 bases). This CDR3 is 16 amino acids long. V was trimmed by 4 bases and J by 7 bases, leaving 17 bases between them. The V gene's germline CDR1 is LGHNA and CDR2 YSLEER. CDR3 nucleotide sequence: TGCGCCAGCAGCCGAGGAGCGGGACACAGCAATTCACCCCTCCACTTT. It yields the protein CASSRGAGHSNSPLHF.

There are many counts of this clone. The chain links TRBV30 to TRBJ1-4, with a weak D call TRBD1 (6 bases). The CDR3 loop spans 19 amino acids. In germline, CDR1 is GTSNPN, CDR2 SVGIG (reference sequence). The V end was cut by 3 bases, the J end by 5 bases, with 28 bases between. As DNA, the CDR3 is TGTGCCTGGAGCCTTTCCAGGGGCTTTCTTGGGGCAGAAAATGAAAAACTGTTTTTT. This codes for CAWSLSRGFLGAENEKLFF.

The V call is TRBV6-4, the J call TRBJ2-3; 8 bases are a match to TRBD2. V was pared by 0 bases and J by 3 bases, with 5 bases of the junction left unmatched. This CDR3 is 16 amino acids long. Germline V lookup: CDR1 MRHNA, CDR2 SNTAGT. CDR3 bases: TGTGCCAGCAGTGACTCATCAGCGGGAGAGACAGATACGCAGTATTTT. This gives the protein CASSDSSAGETDTQYF.

A remark on this clone: This CDR3 fails to terminate in the conserved phenylalanine or tryptophan, so it likely reflects a read error. The limits of the CDR3 on the DNA are not certain, so only TCRdb's listed CDR3 is given. The chain joins TRBV19 to TRBJ1-2; the table's D call TRBD1 went unverified against the DNA. The germline V gene encodes CDR1 LNHDA and CDR2 SQIVND (reference sequence). The CDR3 length equals 9 residues, ends included. The CDR3 loop reads CASSITGYA.

The chain joins TRBV2 to TRBJ1-2, with TRBD1 matching 8 bases. Germline loops: CDR1 SNHLY, CDR2 FYNNEI. The CDR3 covers 13 residues. V gave up 9 bases and J gave up 6 bases; unmatched junction bases: 9. The CDR3 reads CASIVTGENGYTF. The CDR3 coding sequence is TGTGCCAGTATCGTGACAGGGGAGAATGGCTACACCTTC.

The rearrangement uses TRBV7-2 and TRBJ2-2; TRBD2 aligns across 12 bases. V dropped 1 base and J dropped 8; count of bases not matched to a gene: 8. The CDR3 has 17 amino acids. Germline V gene data show CDR1 as SGHTA and CDR2 as FQGNSA. CDR3 in amino acids: CASSLDGASGRAGELFF. CDR3 DNA sequence: TGTGCCAGCAGCTTAGATGGGGCTAGCGGGAGGGCTGGGGAGCTGTTTTTT.

The rearrangement links TRBV7-2 to TRBJ2-2; TRBD1 is a possible D gene (6 bases). This CDR3 contains 17 residues. Germline V gene data show CDR1 as SGHTA and CDR2 as FQGNSA. With 0 bases removed from V and 4 bases from J, the gap between germline ends came to 15 bases. The CDR3 coding sequence is TGTGCCAGCAGCTTAGCGTGGTGGGACACGGGCACCGGGGAGCTGTTTTTT. Its protein is CASSLAWWDTGTGELFF.

The chain is built from TRBV6-5 and TRBJ1-2; D remains ambiguous. V was clipped by 0 bases and J by 5 bases, with 10 bases between them. CDR3 length: 14 amino acids. The germline gives CDR1 MNHEY, CDR2 SVGAGI. CDR3: CASSYSTTEYGYTF. The CDR3 DNA follows: TGTGCCAGCAGTTACTCGACTACTGAATATGGCTACACCTTC.

This sequence joins TRBV7-3 and TRBJ2-1; TRBD2 agrees at 9 bases. After removal of 1 base from V and 9 bases from J, the junction contained 7 bases not matched to a gene. Germline CDR1 reads SGHTA; CDR2 reads FQGTGA. The CDR3 has 15 amino acids. CDR3 sequence (DNA): TGTGCCAGCAGCTTAATTATGGGAGCGGGAGGTGAGCAGTTCTTC. It encodes CASSLIMGAGGEQFF.

V and J are TRBV28 and TRBJ1-2; 8 positions agree with TRBD1. Germline trimming cut 6 bases from V and 4 bases from J; bases unmatched to any gene: 7. CDR3 length: 14 residues. The germline gives CDR1 MDHEN, CDR2 SYDVKM. The CDR3 DNA reads as TGTGCCAGCAGCCCAGGGGGCGAGCTCTATGGCTACACCTTC. It encodes CASSPGGELYGYTF.

The chain carries TRBV5-6 and TRBJ2-7; TRBD2 agrees at 11 bases. The CDR3 covers 16 residues. V lost 4 bases to trimming and J lost 5 bases; unmatched junction nucleotides: 11. Germline CDR1 and CDR2: SGHDT and YYEEEE. The CDR3 sequence is CASSPRTSGSYHEQYF. The CDR3 DNA reads as TGTGCCAGCAGCCCTCGAACTAGCGGGAGTTACCACGAGCAGTACTTC.

The chain carries TRBV18 and TRBJ1-1, with TRBD1 matching 7 bases. Germline assignment: CDR1 KGHSH and CDR2 LQKENI. V lost 0 bases and J lost 8; bases outside the gene matches: 12. The CDR3 covers 16 residues. DNA of the CDR3: TGTGCCAGCTCACCACCCACCCAGGGGGTGCCGGGGGAAGCTTTCTTT. This encodes CASSPPTQGVPGEAFF.

V and J are TRBV6-2 or TRBV6-3 and TRBJ2-1; TRBD2 aligns across 7 bases. CDR3 length equals 15 residues. After removal of 2 bases from V and 3 bases from J, the junction contained 4 bases not matched to a gene. The germline V gene encodes CDR1 MNHEY and CDR2 SVGEGT. In nucleotides, the CDR3 is TGTGCCAGCAGTTACGAGGCTAGCGGCTACAATGAGCAGTTCTTC. Translated, it gives CASSYEASGYNEQFF.

The chain links TRBV20-1 to TRBJ1-1, with D uncertain. The germline CDR1 and CDR2 sequences are DFQATT and SNEGSKA (reference sequence). V was trimmed by 6 bases and J by 3 bases, leaving 8 bases between them. CDR3 size: 11 residues. CDR3 nucleotide sequence: TGCAGTGCCGAGCGAGACACTGAAGCTTTCTTT. Protein product: CSAERDTEAFF.

The gene calls are TRBV7-2 and TRBJ2-5, with TRBD2 matching 7 bases. The CDR3 spans 16 residues. The germline CDR1 and CDR2 sequences are SGHTA and FQGNSA. V shed 1 base, J shed 3 bases, and the junction held 8 bases outside the gene matches. The DNA of the CDR3 is TGTGCCAGCAGCTTAGATGGGTGGAGCGGGGAAGAGACCCAGTACTTC. This codes for CASSLDGWSGEETQYF.